The clone carrying this TCR beta chain has just a few counts. This specimen belongs to a study of blood T cells in healthy people across ages. The CDR3 extends over 11 amino acids. CDR1 and CDR2 (germline): SEHNR, FQNEAQ (reference sequence). Trimming left V 9 bases short and J 6 bases short, with 9 bases between. The second PCR ran roughly 6 to 11 cycles with a sample-barcoded 5' primer and J-beta primers. Each CDR3 protein is one row after TCRdb ran MiXCR on the 5' RACE reads. The sample consists of roughly 550,000 distinct CDR3 sequences, about 25% of them appearing once. These data were also reused for a study on T cells of mothers and their children. From that second work: The output of TCR recombination is shaped by thymic selection similarly in related and unrelated pairs.

The sequencing input was blood. This TCR derives from a boy younger than 18 in good health. The chain recombines TRBV7-9 with TRBJ1-3; a possible D gene is TRBD1 (6 bases). CDR3 sequence reads: CASSGENTIYF. The CDR3 nucleotides read TGTGCCAGTTCAGGGGAAAACACCATATATTTT.